Presented here are 25 T cell receptor beta chains from one specimen sequenced in a study of blood T cell repertoires in COVID-19. Assay: immunoSEQ multiplex PCR; the TCRdb copy retains only in-frame clones and omits some. The sample has approximately 270,000 clones, roughly nine tenths seen once. Sequencing used peripheral blood. These receptors were taken from a man aged 35-49 years with active or convalescent COVID-19.

The rearrangement uses TRBV7-6 and TRBJ1-5, with 8 nucleotides matching TRBD1. The junction had 8 bases not matched to a gene; V was cut back by 5 bases and J by 5 bases. CDR1 and CDR2 from the germline V gene are SGHVS and FNYEAQ. The CDR3 consists of 15 residues. The CDR3 region is CASSQRGQGDQPQHF. The CDR3 nucleotides read TGTGCCAGCAGCCAAAGAGGACAGGGAGATCAGCCCCAGCATTTT. Together with reference TRBV7-6 and TRBJ1-5, the CDR3 gives the full variable domain: GAGVSQSPRYKVTKRGQDVALRCDPISGHVSLYWYRQALGQGPEFLTYFNYEAQQDKSGLPNDRFSAERPEGSISTLTIQRTEQRDSAMYRCASSQRGQGDQPQHFGDGTRLSIL.

This chain connects TRBV6-5 to TRBJ2-5; D might be TRBD1 or TRBD2, each matching 5 bases. The V end was cut by 10 bases, the J end by 0 bases, with 15 bases between. Germline V lookup: CDR1 MNHEY, CDR2 SVGAGI. This CDR3 has 14 residues. CDR3 loop: CATRAPGNQETQYF. The CDR3 DNA reads as TGTGCCACCAGGGCACCGGGGAACCAAGAGACCCAGTACTTC.

The V and J genes are TRBV30 and TRBJ2-3; no firm D call. CDR3 length: 10 amino acids. V lost 4 bases and J lost 4, with 3 bases in between. Germline V gene data show CDR1 as GTSNPN and CDR2 as SVGIG (reference sequence). The CDR3 DNA reads TGTGCCTGGAACTCAGATACGCAGTATTTT. It is translated as CAWNSDTQYF.

This sequence joins TRBV15 and TRBJ1-1; D is possibly TRBD1 (6 bases). The V end lost 0 bases, the J end lost 7 bases, and 12 bases lay between the germline ends. The CDR3 is 14 residues long. Looked up from germline, CDR1 is LNHNV and CDR2 is YYDKDF (reference sequence). The CDR3 nucleotides are TGTGCCACCAGCAGAGACGGGGGGCCGCTTGAAGCTTTCTTT. This codes for CATSRDGGPLEAFF.

This clone was observed a single time. At one end, the junction sequence differs from germline, possibly due to a read error. The genes are TRBV7-7 and TRBJ2-5; perhaps TRBD2 as D (6 bases). From germline, CDR1 is SSHAT and CDR2 FNYEAQ (reference sequence). CDR3 length equals 14 residues. In nucleotides, the CDR3 is TGTGCTAGCAGCTTAGCGGCGTTGAGGGAGACCCAGTACTTC. It yields the protein CASSLAALRETQYF.

The V gene is TRBV27, the J gene TRBJ2-3; weak D call: TRBD2 (6 bases). The CDR3 is 16 amino acids. Germline V gene data show CDR1 as MNHEY and CDR2 as SMNVEV (reference sequence). The ends were cut back, 7 bases at V and 4 bases at J, with 21 bases in the middle. CDR3 sequence: CASKSSPGESPDTQYF. The CDR3 coding sequence is TGTGCCAGCAAGAGTTCCCCGGGGGAAAGTCCAGATACGCAGTATTTT.

This clone was seen once. The chain uses TRBV30 and TRBJ1-5, with a weak D call TRBD1 (5 bases). Germline V lookup: CDR1 GTSNPN, CDR2 SVGIG (reference sequence). CDR3 length equals 13 residues. V lost 5 bases to trimming and J lost 7 bases, with 15 bases between them. CDR3 protein: CAWVGGSYQPQHF. In DNA form, the CDR3 reads TGTGCCTGGGTCGGGGGATCCTACCAGCCCCAGCATTTT.

Written as DNA, the CDR3 is TGCGCCAGCACCTCCTTCGGGGCGGGACTTCAAGAGACCCAGTACTTC. Residues: CASTSFGAGLQETQYF. This chain uses TRBV5-1 with TRBJ2-5; D is perhaps TRBD2 (6 bases). Trimming took 6 bases from V and 2 from J, leaving 20 bases between them. Germline CDR1 is SGHRS and CDR2 is YFSETQ. The CDR3 has 16 amino acids.

The DNA for the CDR3 is TGTGCCAGCACTTTCGTGAGGGCGAGCACAGATACGCAGTATTTT. Residues: CASTFVRASTDTQYF. The gene calls are TRBV28 and TRBJ2-3, with D possibly matching TRBD2 (5 bases). Germline values: CDR1 MDHEN, CDR2 SYDVKM. The V end lost 7 bases, the J end lost 0 bases, and 14 bases lay between the germline ends. CDR3 length: 15 amino acids. The full variable domain, in which reference TRBV28 and TRBJ2-3 provide the parts outside the CDR3, is DVKVTQSSRYLVKRTGEKVFLECVQDMDHENMFWYRQDPGLGLRLIYFSYDVKMKEKGDIPEGYSVSREKKERFSLILESASTNQTSMYLCASTFVRASTDTQYFGPGTRLTVL.

The chain recombines TRBV19 with TRBJ2-3, with 9 bases lining up with TRBD2. The CDR3 covers 15 residues. With 3 bases clipped from V and 3 bases from J, the junction kept 4 bases outside the gene matches. Germline CDR1 LNHDA, CDR2 SQIVND (reference sequence). The CDR3 loop reads CASSIIAGVTDTQYF. CDR3 nucleotide sequence: TGTGCCAGTAGTATTATAGCGGGAGTTACAGATACGCAGTATTTT.

The V call is TRBV11-3, the J call TRBJ2-7, with D possibly TRBD2 on 6 matching bases. The CDR3 covers 11 residues. CDR1 and CDR2 (germline): SGHNT, YENEEA. V lost 8 bases and J 5 bases, leaving 10 bases between the germline ends. The CDR3 loop is CASFGGDEQYF. The CDR3 DNA is TGTGCCAGCTTCGGAGGGGACGAGCAGTACTTC.

The chain is built from TRBV9 and TRBJ2-3, with TRBD1 identical over 9 bases. The CDR3 is made up of 15 amino acids. The junction had 8 bases not matched to a gene; V was cut back by 6 bases and J by 3 bases. The germline gives CDR1 SGDLS, CDR2 YYNGEE. This CDR3 is CASTLGTGSTDTQYF. The CDR3 coding sequence is TGTGCCAGCACTCTAGGGACAGGGTCAACAGATACGCAGTATTTT. Supplemented by reference TRBV9 and TRBJ2-3, the full variable domain reads DSGVTQTPKHLITATGQRVTLRCSPRSGDLSVYWYQQSLDQGLQFLIQYYNGEERAKGNILERFSAQQFPDLHSELNLSSLELGDSALYFCASTLGTGSTDTQYFGPGTRLTVL.

This sequence joins TRBV25-1 and TRBJ2-2, with 9 bases that match TRBD1. The CDR3 runs 16 residues. The germline V gene encodes CDR1 MGHDK and CDR2 SYGVNS. V dropped 4 bases and J dropped 3; count of bases not matched to a gene: 6. The CDR3: CASSGTGQGYTGELFF. CDR3 DNA: TGTGCCAGCAGTGGGACTGGACAGGGGTACACCGGGGAGCTGTTTTTT. The variable domain in full, completed from reference TRBV25-1 and TRBJ2-2, reads EADIYQTPRYLVIGTGKKITLECSQTMGHDKMYWYQQDPGMELHLIHYSYGVNSTEKGDLSSESTVSRIRTEHFPLTLESARPSHTSQYLCASSGTGQGYTGELFFGEGSRLTVL.

This clone was observed a single time. V and J are TRBV6-2 or TRBV6-3 and TRBJ2-1; TRBD2 agrees at 9 bases. There are 16 residues in the CDR3. CDR1 and CDR2 from the germline V gene are MNHEY and SVGEGT. The J segment lost 7 bases and the V segment lost 0 bases, leaving 7 bases of the junction unmatched. The CDR3 DNA sequence: TGTGCCAGCAGTTACTCGGGTAGCGGGAGTAGAAATGAGCAGTTCTTC. Its protein is CASSYSGSGSRNEQFF.

The J gene is TRBJ2-1, the V gene TRBV21-1; the D segment call TRBD2 is taken from the table without a DNA check. TRBV21-1 is a documented pseudogene. The CDR3 is 21 residues long. The CDR3 bases are TGTGCCAGCAGCCCTTCGAAGGGGGGACTAGCGGCCCTGAGCTCCTACAATGAGCAGTTCTTC. Translated, it gives CASSPSKGGLAALSSYNEQFF.

The chain joins TRBV5-1 to TRBJ2-5, with D possibly being TRBD2 (6 bases). CDR1 is SGHRS and CDR2 is YFSETQ in the germline V gene. V was pared by 0 bases and J by 1 base, with 7 bases between. This CDR3 is built from 14 residues. The CDR3 region is CASSLGSGQETQYF. CDR3 DNA sequence: TGCGCCAGCAGCTTGGGTAGCGGCCAAGAGACCCAGTACTTC.

V is TRBV27 and J is TRBJ2-1; a weak D match, TRBD1 (6 bases). CDR3 length: 15 residues. V was cut by 6 bases and J by 6 bases, with 18 bases left in between. Germline V CDR1 and CDR2: MNHEY, SMNVEV (reference sequence). Here the CDR3 reads CASSLDRNLGNEQFF. The CDR3 nucleotides are TGTGCCAGCAGCCTCGACAGGAACTTAGGCAATGAGCAGTTCTTC.

The genes are TRBV2 and TRBJ1-1; D is possibly TRBD1 (6 bases). Germline lookup yields CDR1 SNHLY and CDR2 FYNNEI. With 5 bases removed from V and 10 bases from J, the gap between germline ends came to 14 bases. The CDR3 totals 12 residues. The CDR3: CASSIQQGAAFF. The CDR3 DNA reads TGTGCCAGCAGTATCCAACAGGGTGCAGCTTTCTTT.

This rearrangement joins TRBV7-8 to TRBJ2-6, with TRBD1 as a possible D gene (7 bases). This CDR3 contains 18 residues. V shed 0 bases and J shed 1 base, with 13 bases lying between them. From germline, CDR1 is SGHVS and CDR2 FQNEAQ. CDR3 sequence reads: CASSLAPEGASGANVLTF. Here the CDR3 DNA reads TGTGCCAGCAGCTTAGCGCCGGAGGGGGCTTCTGGGGCCAACGTCCTGACTTTC.

The chain is built from TRBV6-4 and TRBJ2-7; D not resolved. This CDR3 contains 14 residues. Germline V gives CDR1 MRHNA, CDR2 SNTAGT. V was clipped by 10 bases and J by 0 bases, with 16 bases between them. The CDR3 DNA reads as TGTGCCACTAAAGGCGGCCCAAGCTCCTACGAGCAGTACTTC. Translated, it gives CATKGGPSSYEQYF.

The V call is TRBV9, the J call TRBJ1-2; TRBD1 agrees at 8 bases. The CDR3 has 14 residues. The V segment lost 3 bases and the J segment 3 bases; nucleotides outside the gene matches: 4. The germline V gene has CDR1 SGDLS and CDR2 YYNGEE. The CDR3 spells CASSETGAHYGYTF. The CDR3 nucleotides read TGTGCCAGCAGCGAGACAGGGGCCCACTATGGCTACACCTTC.

This rearrangement joins TRBV29-1 to TRBJ1-2, with TRBD1 matching 9 bases. Germline loops: CDR1 SQVTM, CDR2 ANQGSEA. The junction had 7 bases not matched to a gene; V was cut back by 5 bases and J by 3 bases. This CDR3 contains 14 residues. For the CDR3, the DNA is TGCAGCGTTTCGGGACAGGGTTTATACTATGGCTACACCTTC. This translates into CSVSGQGLYYGYTF.

The chain is built from TRBV29-1 and TRBJ2-1; weak D call: TRBD2 (6 bases). The CDR3 consists of 18 residues. The germline CDR1 and CDR2 sequences are SQVTM and ANQGSEA. V dropped 7 bases and J dropped 2 bases, with 27 bases sitting between them. The CDR3 nucleotides read TGCAGCGCTAAAGTCCCCGGAAAAGCCGGGACTGCCTACAATGAGCAGTTCTTC. Translated, it gives CSAKVPGKAGTAYNEQFF.

This chain uses TRBV19 with TRBJ1-6; weak D call: TRBD1 (5 bases). Per the germline V gene, CDR1 is LNHDA and CDR2 is SQIVND (reference sequence). This CDR3 is 13 amino acids long. The germline V and J ends were trimmed by 4 bases and 8 bases, with 9 bases remaining between them. The CDR3 here is CASSKGWDSPLHF. Here the CDR3 DNA reads TGTGCCAGTAGTAAGGGGTGGGATTCACCCCTCCACTTT.

The V and J genes are TRBV10-3 and TRBJ1-1, with TRBD1 identical over 7 bases. The CDR3 is 13 amino acids. Germline assignment: CDR1 ENHRY and CDR2 SYGVKD. Losses at the gene ends were 10 bases for V and 2 bases for J; bases not matched to a gene: 7. The CDR3 DNA sequence: TGTGCCACCCTGGGGACAGAAAACACTGAAGCTTTCTTT. Amino acid sequence: CATLGTENTEAFF.